A single sample gave rise to the 16 T cell receptor beta chains below, sequenced in a study of blood T cells in healthy people across ages. PCR was performed a second time for roughly 7 to 12 cycles using a sample-barcoded 5' primer and a J-beta primer mix. Via MiXCR, TCRdb re-called the 5' RACE reads, giving one row per CDR3 protein. The sample has 650,000 or so distinct CDR3 sequences; 45% to 60% are singletons. Sequenced: blood. The receptors were sampled from a woman older than 75 in good health.

About this clonotype: Possible read error: a much larger clone is one base away. The chain employs TRBV12-3 or TRBV12-4 and TRBJ2-7, with TRBD2 as a possible D gene (6 bases). Between the trimmed V and J ends, which lost 1 base and 2 bases, there was a span of 12 bases. The CDR3 covers 15 residues. The DNA for the CDR3 is TGTGCCAGCAGTTTAGGCCAGTGGGAGGCCTACGAGCAGTACTTC. Its translation is CASSLGQWEAYEQYF.

Ten or more counts support this clonotype. This chain links TRBV5-1 with TRBJ1-1; weak D call: TRBD1 (6 bases). Trimming pared 4 bases from V and 3 bases from J, leaving 13 bases between. The CDR3 consists of 14 residues. Per germline, CDR1 SGHRS and CDR2 YFSETQ. CDR3: CASSPGDIYTEAFF. CDR3 coding DNA: TGCGCCAGCAGCCCCGGGGACATATACACTGAAGCTTTCTTT.

The sample holds a few counts of this clonotype. The DNA for the CDR3 is TGCGCCAGCAGCCAGGGACAGCTAAACTATGGCTACACCTTC. Protein sequence: CASSQGQLNYGYTF. The chain employs TRBV5-1 and TRBJ1-2; 7 positions agree with TRBD1. CDR1 is SGHRS and CDR2 is YFSETQ in the germline V gene. Germline trimming cut 4 bases from V and 2 bases from J; bases unmatched to any gene: 5. CDR3 length: 14 amino acids.

The chain links TRBV2 to TRBJ2-7; D is uncertain. The germline V and J ends were trimmed by 5 bases and 0 bases, with 11 bases remaining between them. CDR3 length equals 14 residues. Germline lookup yields CDR1 SNHLY and CDR2 FYNNEI. The CDR3 region has the DNA TGTGCCAGCAGTCGTGTTAAAAGCTCCTACGAGCAGTACTTC. The encoded protein is CASSRVKSSYEQYF.

About this clonotype: A single base separates this from a much larger clone, so it may be a read error. The chain links TRBV7-8 to TRBJ2-1, with D perhaps being TRBD1 or TRBD2 (5 bases each). The CDR3 has 16 residues. Germline values: CDR1 SGHVS, CDR2 FQNEAQ. CDR3 in DNA: TGTGCCAGCAGCCTACGAAGGGGACGGGTCAACAAGGAGCAGTTCTTC. It is translated as CASSLRRGRVNKEQFF.

CDR3 sequence (DNA): TGTGCCAGCAGTGTGGGCAGCTTTGGGACCCAGTACTTC. Protein: CASSVGSFGTQYF. The chain is built from TRBV27 and TRBJ2-5, with D hard to call. CDR3 length equals 13 residues. From germline, CDR1 is MNHEY and CDR2 SMNVEV (reference sequence). V was shortened by 5 bases and J by 7 bases, with 14 bases between the two germline ends.

This chain uses TRBV7-9 with TRBJ2-4, with a weak D call TRBD2 (6 bases). The J call may be wrong; the DNA end is better matched by TRBJ2-7. CDR1 is SEHNR and CDR2 is FQNEAQ in the germline V gene (reference sequence). The CDR3 length is 16 residues. The CDR3: CASSSRGGLKNYEQYF. The DNA of the CDR3 is TGTGCCAGCAGCTCCCGGGGAGGCCTGAAGAACTACGAGCAGTACTTC.

There are a few counts of this clonotype. This chain joins TRBV29-1 and TRBJ2-1, with D unclear. V was shortened by 4 bases and J by 12 bases, with 13 bases between the two germline ends. The CDR3 length is 11 residues. Germline CDR1 SQVTM, CDR2 ANQGSEA. For the CDR3, the DNA is TGCAGCGTTGCCGAGGCCGGCTGGCAGTTCTTC. Protein: CSVAEAGWQFF.

The CDR3 reads CASSLTGLGQETQYF. CDR3 coding DNA: TGCGCCAGCAGCTTGACAGGGCTTGGCCAAGAGACCCAGTACTTC. This chain uses TRBV5-1 with TRBJ2-5; D is possibly TRBD1 (6 bases). The germline gives CDR1 SGHRS, CDR2 YFSETQ. The ends were cut back, 1 base at V and 1 base at J, with 11 bases in the middle. This CDR3 region has 15 residues.

This sequence joins TRBV7-8 and TRBJ2-5; 7 bases align to TRBD1. Germline V lookup: CDR1 SGHVS, CDR2 FQNEAQ. CDR3 length: 17 amino acids. The junction had 22 bases not matched to a gene; V was cut back by 4 bases and J by 11 bases. The CDR3 reads CASSSPGQASSYNGQYF. The CDR3 bases are TGTGCCAGCAGCTCTCCCGGACAGGCGAGCTCCTACAATGGGCAGTACTTC.

This clonotype was picked up many times. The chain joins TRBV25-1 to TRBJ1-6, with 7 bases that match TRBD1. CDR3 length: 12 amino acids. After removal of 6 bases from V and 15 bases from J, the junction contained 8 bases not matched to a gene. Germline V gene sequence: CDR1 MGHDK, CDR2 SYGVNS. Written as DNA, the CDR3 is TGTGCCAGCAGCTGGGGGACAGACCTCCTCCACTTT. The encoded protein is CASSWGTDLLHF.

This rearrangement joins TRBV29-1 to TRBJ2-3, with D uncertain. The CDR3 loop spans 12 amino acids. Trimming stripped 5 bases from V and 5 bases from J, with 11 bases between. Germline V gives CDR1 SQVTM, CDR2 ANQGSEA. This chain's CDR3 is CSVTPLGDTQYF. CDR3 coding DNA: TGCAGCGTTACCCCACTGGGAGATACGCAGTATTTT.

This chain connects TRBV10-3 to TRBJ2-5, with D perhaps matching TRBD1 or TRBD2 (5 bases each). The CDR3 sequence is 12 residues long. CDR1 and CDR2 from the germline V gene are ENHRY and SYGVKD. V was pared by 7 bases and J by 2 bases, with 8 bases between. The CDR3 loop is CAIMGEQETQYF. DNA for the CDR3: TGTGCCATCATGGGGGAGCAAGAGACCCAGTACTTC.

V and J are TRBV20-1 and TRBJ2-3; the match to TRBD2 covers 14 bases. V dropped 6 bases and J dropped 5; count of bases not matched to a gene: 4. CDR1 and CDR2 from the germline V gene are DFQATT and SNEGSKA (reference sequence). The CDR3 covers 14 residues. The CDR3 DNA sequence: TGCAGTGCCCGGACTAGCGGGGGGCGAGATACGCAGTATTTT. It is translated as CSARTSGGRDTQYF.

This clonotype has at least ten counts. This chain joins TRBV7-6 and TRBJ2-1; TRBD2 aligns across 8 bases. This CDR3 region has 16 residues. Germline CDR1 and CDR2: SGHVS and FNYEAQ. V shed 1 base, J shed 8 bases, and the junction held 10 bases outside the gene matches. CDR3 nucleotides: TGTGCCAGCAGCTTAGGACAACTAGCGGTGATGGATGAGCAGTTCTTC. Residues: CASSLGQLAVMDEQFF.

There are many counts of this clonotype. V is TRBV28 and J is TRBJ2-7, with 8 positions matching TRBD1. The CDR3 runs to 12 residues. Trimming cost V 3 bases and J 9 bases; bases outside gene matches: 4. CDR1 is MDHEN, CDR2 SYDVKM, per germline. CDR3 loop: CASSFGQGAQYF. The DNA of the CDR3 is TGTGCCAGCAGTTTCGGACAGGGTGCGCAGTACTTC. Looking up the rest from reference TRBV28 and TRBJ2-7 gives the full variable domain: DVKVTQSSRYLVKRTGEKVFLECVQDMDHENMFWYRQDPGLGLRLIYFSYDVKMKEKGDIPEGYSVSREKKERFSLILESASTNQTSMYLCASSFGQGAQYFGPGTRLTVT.